Listed here are 28 T cell receptor beta chains from one sample, sequenced in a study of vaccination and CD4 T cells after COVID-19. Their specific antigens are unknown. Cultured CD4+ T cells had their DNA profiled by the Oncomine TCR Beta short-read assay. TCRdb re-called the PCR reads through MiXCR, storing one row per CDR3 protein. The table records tens of thousands of distinct CDR3 sequences, roughly two fifths of them present only once. Time point meaning: late sampling 161 to 241 days after vaccination in a few convalescent patients. The sample's treatment: approximately 9-day PBMC culture with coronavirus spike peptide pools or control peptides (ViraFEST assay). The sequencing used CD4+ T cells from blood, cultured in vitro, collected about 7 months after SARS-CoV-2 vaccination. The receptors here all came from a human donor who had recovered from COVID-19.

This clonotype has just a few counts. The chain links TRBV29-1 to TRBJ2-1; TRBD2 might be the D (5 bases). In germline, CDR1 is SQVTM, CDR2 ANQGSEA. The CDR3 sequence is 11 residues long. V lost 0 bases, J lost 15 bases, and 12 bases lay in between. The CDR3 sequence is CSVEDGRGGFF. For the CDR3, the DNA is TGCAGCGTTGAAGACGGCCGAGGAGGGTTCTTC.

The V call is TRBV20-1, the J call TRBJ2-3; D not resolved. The CDR3 extends over 11 amino acids. Germline-derived CDR1 and CDR2 are DFQATT and SNEGSKA (reference sequence). V lost 6 bases, J lost 14 bases, and 18 bases lay in between. DNA for the CDR3: TGCAGTGCCAGAACAGTATTCGGGTTGTATTTT. It specifies CSARTVFGLYF.

The chain recombines TRBV2 with TRBJ2-7, with 7 positions matching TRBD1. The germline V gene encodes CDR1 SNHLY and CDR2 FYNNEI. The CDR3 sequence is 16 residues long. Trimming took 4 bases from V and 0 from J; bases not matched to a gene: 9. This CDR3 reads CASSARRQGGSYEQYF. The CDR3 DNA follows: TGTGCCAGCAGTGCTCGCCGACAGGGTGGCTCCTACGAGCAGTACTTC. Combining the CDR3 with reference TRBV2 and TRBJ2-7 gives the whole variable domain EPEVTQTPSHQVTQMGQEVILRCVPISNHLYFYWYRQILGQKVEFLVSFYNNEISEKSEIFDDQFSVERPDGSNFTLKIRSTKLEDSAMYFCASSARRQGGSYEQYFGPGTRLTVT.

This chain uses TRBV20-1 with TRBJ1-3, with D possibly being TRBD1 (5 bases). The CDR3 is 15 amino acids. Germline CDR1 reads DFQATT; CDR2 reads SNEGSKA (reference sequence). The V gene lost 6 bases and the J gene lost 0 bases, with 15 bases spanning the gap. The CDR3 DNA is TGCAGTGCCATGGGGGACGGGAGCTCTGGAAACACCATATATTTT. This gives the protein CSAMGDGSSGNTIYF.

This clonotype came up a few times. The chain carries TRBV7-2 and TRBJ1-2, with D hard to call. The CDR3 totals 14 residues. V lost 0 bases and J lost 1, with 6 bases in between. The germline V gene has CDR1 SGHTA and CDR2 FQGNSA. The chain's CDR3 is CASSLAFNNYGYTF. CDR3 nucleotides: TGTGCCAGCAGCTTAGCTTTCAATAACTATGGCTACACCTTC.

Only a few counts were recorded for this clonotype. CDR3 region: CASSYGTAGDYGYTF. CDR3 coding DNA: TGTGCCAGCAGTTACGGGACGGCAGGAGACTATGGCTACACCTTC. The genes are TRBV6-2 or TRBV6-3 and TRBJ1-2, with D maybe TRBD1 (5 bases). Germline V gene data show CDR1 as MNHEY and CDR2 as SVGEGT. The CDR3 is 15 amino acids. V lost 2 bases and J 3 bases, leaving 13 bases between the germline ends.

This clonotype was detected a few times. The CDR3: CATSRATRESYGYTF. The CDR3 region has the DNA TGTGCCACCAGCAGAGCGACGCGGGAGTCTTATGGCTACACCTTC. The V gene is TRBV15, the J gene TRBJ1-2; D unclear. This CDR3 comprises 15 residues. The V gene lost 1 base and the J gene lost 5 bases, with 14 bases spanning the gap. CDR1 is LNHNV, CDR2 YYDKDF, per germline (reference sequence).

This clonotype was observed a few times. CDR3 protein: CASSGAGGDQPQHF. The CDR3 nucleotides read TGTGCCAGCAGTGGGGCAGGGGGGGATCAGCCCCAGCATTTT. This chain joins TRBV25-1 and TRBJ1-5; TRBD1 matches 7 bases. V dropped 4 bases and J dropped 5; count of bases not matched to a gene: 5. Germline CDR1 is MGHDK and CDR2 is SYGVNS. The CDR3 runs to 14 residues.

The J gene is TRBJ1-1, the V gene TRBV20-1; TRBD1 matches at 9 bases. Trimming took 6 bases from V and 1 from J; bases not matched to a gene: 9. Germline V gene data show CDR1 as DFQATT and CDR2 as SNEGSKA (reference sequence). This CDR3 is built from 15 residues. CDR3 coding DNA: TGCAGTGCCCCCGGTGGACAGGGGACGAACACTGAAGCTTTCTTT. Its translation is CSAPGGQGTNTEAFF.

This clonotype was counted a few times. This rearrangement joins TRBV6-1 to TRBJ1-6, with D hard to call. CDR3 length: 12 residues. The germline CDR1 and CDR2 sequences are MNHNS and SASEGT. V was clipped by 6 bases and J by 13 bases, with 13 bases between them. The CDR3 reads CASRSARRPLHF. The CDR3 DNA is TGTGCCAGCAGATCGGCCCGCCGGCCCCTCCACTTT.

The chain couples TRBV7-2 to TRBJ2-7; no clear D gene. From germline, CDR1 is SGHTA and CDR2 FQGNSA. V was trimmed by 5 bases and J by 0 bases, leaving 17 bases between them. The CDR3 totals 16 residues. The CDR3 sequence: CASSHVWATRSYEQYF. The DNA of the CDR3 is TGTGCCAGCAGCCATGTCTGGGCGACCCGCTCCTACGAGCAGTACTTC.

In this sample, this clonotype turned up a few times. This chain links TRBV27 with TRBJ1-2, with D unresolved. The germline V and J ends were trimmed by 5 bases and 4 bases, with 20 bases remaining between them. The CDR3 is 16 residues long. Germline values: CDR1 MNHEY, CDR2 SMNVEV (reference sequence). CDR3 sequence: CASSRVDGEGLYGYTF. Here the CDR3 DNA reads TGTGCCAGCAGTCGTGTGGACGGGGAAGGCCTCTATGGCTACACCTTC.

This clonotype is classed as large. The chain joins TRBV29-1 to TRBJ2-5; unclear D gene. Germline V gives CDR1 SQVTM, CDR2 ANQGSEA. This CDR3 spans 12 amino acids. Trimming cost V 1 base and J 4 bases, with 7 bases left between them. CDR3 in amino acids: CSVEVVRETQYF. DNA for the CDR3: TGCAGCGTTGAAGTGGTCAGAGAGACCCAGTACTTC.

This clonotype appeared a few times. This sequence joins TRBV6-4 and TRBJ2-5; D is ambiguous. CDR1 is MRHNA, CDR2 SNTAGT, per germline. Trimming pared 8 bases from V and 1 base from J, leaving 8 bases between. The CDR3 has 12 residues. In DNA, the CDR3 is TGTGCCAGCCCCCCAGCCCAAGAGACCCAGTACTTC. Encoded protein: CASPPAQETQYF.

The chain couples TRBV28 to TRBJ1-1, with 7 bases lining up with TRBD1. CDR1 and CDR2 (germline): MDHEN, SYDVKM. CDR3 length: 11 residues. V shed 5 bases and J 8 bases; nucleotides not matched to a gene: 2. CDR3 residues: CASSLTGEAFF. In nucleotides, the CDR3 is TGTGCCAGCAGTCTGACAGGGGAAGCTTTCTTT.

The chain joins TRBV11-3 to TRBJ1-6; D gene unclear. Germline values: CDR1 SGHNT, CDR2 YENEEA. The V end lost 2 bases, the J end lost 9 bases, and 8 bases lay between the germline ends. The CDR3 covers 13 residues. The CDR3 is CASSLRPGSPLHF. CDR3 coding DNA: TGTGCCAGCAGCTTAAGACCGGGTTCACCCCTCCACTTT.

The chain couples TRBV6-4 to TRBJ2-7; TRBD1 matches at 9 bases. The CDR3 is 15 amino acids. Germline values: CDR1 MRHNA, CDR2 SNTAGT. With V trimmed by 7 bases and J by 0 bases, 7 bases remained unmatched. The CDR3 is CASKNTGGSSYEQYF. CDR3 nucleotide sequence: TGTGCCAGCAAAAACACAGGGGGCTCCTCCTACGAGCAGTACTTC.

The V gene is TRBV11-1, the J gene TRBJ2-3; TRBD2 might be the D (7 bases). This CDR3 contains 16 residues. The germline V gene has CDR1 SGHAT and CDR2 FQDESV (reference sequence). The germline V and J ends were trimmed by 6 bases and 2 bases, with 18 bases remaining between them. The CDR3 here is CASRPRGARLTDTQYF. The CDR3 region has the DNA TGTGCCAGCAGACCACGGGGGGCCAGACTCACAGATACGCAGTATTTT.

This chain uses TRBV7-2 with TRBJ2-7, with 8 positions matching TRBD1. Looked up from germline, CDR1 is SGHTA and CDR2 is FQGNSA. Unmatched junction bases numbered 7, after V lost 6 bases and J lost 6 bases. This CDR3 has 13 amino acids. The CDR3 loop is CASSSQGASEQYF. The CDR3 nucleotides read TGTGCCAGCAGTTCCCAGGGGGCCAGCGAGCAGTACTTC. The entire variable domain, with the rest obtained from reference TRBV7-2 and TRBJ2-7, is as follows: GAGVSQSPSNKVTEKGKDVELRCDPISGHTALYWYRQSLGQGLEFLIYFQGNSAPDKSGLPSDRFSAERTGGSVSTLTIQRTQQEDSAVYLCASSSQGASEQYFGPGTRLTVT.

V gene TRBV20-1 combines with J gene TRBJ2-3; no clear D gene. The germline V gene has CDR1 DFQATT and CDR2 SNEGSKA (reference sequence). Trimming removed 5 bases at V and 6 bases at J, with 9 bases between. The CDR3 runs 11 residues. The CDR3 nucleotides read TGCAGTGCTTCCCTAAAGGATACGCAGTATTTT. Translation: CSASLKDTQYF.

The V and J genes are TRBV21-1 and TRBJ2-1; TRBD2 is the table's D call and was not checked against the DNA. TRBV21-1 is listed as a pseudogene. CDR3 length: 16 amino acids. CDR3 DNA sequence: TGTGCCAGCAGCACATTTGGACTAGCGGGGTTCGATGAGCAGTTCTTC. This sequence encodes CASSTFGLAGFDEQFF.

The V gene is TRBV7-9, the J gene TRBJ2-1, with D possibly matching TRBD2 (5 bases). Germline V lookup: CDR1 SEHNR, CDR2 FQNEAQ (reference sequence). This CDR3 comprises 15 residues. Trimming shortened V by 1 base and J by 7 bases, and 14 bases separated the two germline ends. The CDR3 here is CASSLGAGLGNEQFF. The CDR3 DNA is TGTGCCAGCAGCTTAGGGGCGGGTTTGGGGAATGAGCAGTTCTTC.

A few counts support this clonotype. The chain couples TRBV20-1 to TRBJ1-5; 7 positions agree with TRBD1. The length of the CDR3 is 15 residues. Germline lookup yields CDR1 DFQATT and CDR2 SNEGSKA (reference sequence). J was trimmed by 2 bases and V by 2 bases; bases with no gene match: 6. The CDR3 here is CSARQGGFGNQPQHF. DNA of the CDR3: TGCAGTGCTAGACAGGGGGGATTTGGCAATCAGCCCCAGCATTTT.

The V call is TRBV7-6, the J call TRBJ1-1; D perhaps matches TRBD1 (6 bases). Germline V CDR1 and CDR2: SGHVS, FNYEAQ. Between the trimmed V and J ends, which lost 2 bases and 7 bases, there was a span of 20 bases. There are 16 residues in the CDR3. CDR3 residues: CASSLTPAAGAREAFF. The DNA for the CDR3 is TGTGCCAGCAGCTTAACCCCGGCTGCAGGGGCGCGTGAAGCTTTCTTT.

V gene TRBV7-2 combines with J gene TRBJ2-3, with 7 nucleotides matching TRBD1. V shed 5 bases and J 8 bases; nucleotides not matched to a gene: 13. Germline V CDR1 and CDR2: SGHTA, FQGNSA. This CDR3 spans 15 amino acids. The CDR3 loop reads CASSIGGSQDATQYF. CDR3 DNA: TGTGCCAGCAGCATAGGGGGCAGCCAGGACGCTACGCAGTATTTT.

The chain recombines TRBV20-1 with TRBJ2-4; 9 positions match TRBD1. The CDR3 has 15 amino acids. The ends lost 5 bases at V and 0 bases at J; junction bases unmatched: 5. Germline assignment: CDR1 DFQATT and CDR2 SNEGSKA (reference sequence). The chain's CDR3 is CSAGATGGAKNIQYF. The CDR3 region has the DNA TGCAGTGCTGGGGCGACAGGGGGAGCCAAAAACATTCAGTACTTC.

The rearrangement joins TRBV6-1 to TRBJ2-3; D unresolved. The V gene's germline CDR1 is MNHNS and CDR2 SASEGT. Trimming left V 6 bases short and J 0 bases short, with 7 bases between. CDR3 length equals 13 residues. Here the CDR3 reads CASRSHSTDTQYF. CDR3 sequence (DNA): TGTGCCAGCAGATCCCACAGCACAGATACGCAGTATTTT.

CDR3 residues: CASRLGTGELFF. The CDR3 DNA reads TGTGCCAGCAGACTAGGGACCGGGGAGCTGTTTTTT. The chain couples TRBV6-1 to TRBJ2-2; maybe TRBD2 (5 bases). CDR3 length: 12 amino acids. CDR1 and CDR2 from the germline V gene are MNHNS and SASEGT. Deletions cut 6 bases from V and 5 bases from J, with 7 bases between.